These T cell receptor beta chains were read from a single sample in a study of T cell responses to AZD1222 COVID-19 vaccine. Only in-frame clones appear in the TCRdb table, and some are missing; sequencing was by immunoSEQ multiplex PCR. The data show some 81,000 clones, approximately 90% seen once. This specimen consisted of peripheral blood, obtained 28 days after the second AZD1222 dose. These receptors were collected from an adult who received the AZD1222 COVID-19 vaccine. CDR3s include the opening cysteine and the closing phenylalanine or tryptophan. Fields, in order: V gene, clone size, J gene, D gene, CDR3 protein, CDR3 DNA. D genes are given only for firm matches. Size values are once, few and many counts, or a class for expanded clones, and some rows have none.

>TRBV19|NA|TRBJ2-1|TRBD2
CASSIRASGGSYNEQFF
TGTGCCAGTAGTATCCGGGCCAGCGGGGGCTCCTACAATGAGCAGTTCTTC
>TRBV29-1|few|TRBJ2-3|NA
CSVAPTARGTDTQYF
TGCAGCGTCGCCCCTACCGCTAGGGGCACAGATACGCAGTATTTT
>TRBV4-1|NA|TRBJ2-1|TRBD2
CASSQVIAGVPRGEQFF
TGCGCCAGCAGCCAAGTGATAGCGGGAGTCCCTAGGGGAGAGCAGTTCTTC
>TRBV2|NA|TRBJ1-3|TRBD1
CASGYAKTGGGNTIYF
TGTGCCAGCGGATACGCTAAGACAGGGGGAGGAAACACCATATATTTT
>TRBV28|many|TRBJ1-5|NA
CASSPPRGPQHF
TGTGCCAGCAGTCCCCCACGGGGGCCCCAGCATTTT
>TRBV6-5|once|TRBJ2-7|TRBD1
CASSYGDSYSYEQYF
TGTGCCAGCAGTTACGGGGACAGTTACTCCTACGAGCAGTACTTC
>TRBV5-1|NA|TRBJ1-1|NA
CASSLGRLNTEAFF
TGCGCCAGCAGCCTTGGCAGGTTGAATACTGAAGCTTTCTTT
>TRBV28|NA|TRBJ2-7|TRBD2
CASRLIGLVYEQYF
TGTGCCAGCAGACTAATCGGACTAGTCTACGAGCAGTACTTC
>TRBV5-6|once|TRBJ2-1|NA
CASNRMGVDEQFF
TGTGCCAGCAACCGAATGGGAGTCGATGAGCAGTTCTTC
>TRBV14|NA|TRBJ1-1|NA
CASSQDWGAGTEAFF
TGTGCCAGCAGCCAAGATTGGGGGGCGGGCACTGAAGCTTTCTTT
>TRBV7-9|NA|TRBJ2-1|NA
CASSLAIEQFF
TGTGCCAGCAGCTTAGCTATTGAGCAGTTCTTC
>TRBV6-5|NA|TRBJ2-7|TRBD1
CASSLGQGAYEQYF
TGTGCCAGCAGCCTCGGACAGGGGGCATACGAGCAGTACTTC
>TRBV18|NA|TRBJ1-1|TRBD1
CASSRDRGVNTEAFF
TGTGCCAGCTCCCGGGACAGGGGAGTGAACACTGAAGCTTTCTTT
>TRBV24-1|few|TRBJ1-2|NA
CATSDSYGRSSTYGYTF
TGTGCCACCAGTGATTCTTACGGCAGGTCATCGACTTATGGCTACACCTTC
>TRBV27|once|TRBJ2-7|TRBD2
CASQESGGQQYF
TGTGCCAGCCAGGAGAGCGGGGGGCAGCAGTACTTC
>TRBV5-1|NA|TRBJ1-2|NA
CASSYRRERNYGYTF
TGCGCCAGCAGCTACCGTCGGGAGAGAAACTATGGCTACACCTTC
>TRBV28|NA|TRBJ2-3|NA
CASRGWGSGWGDTQYF
TGTGCCAGCAGGGGATGGGGTAGCGGATGGGGAGATACGCAGTATTTT
>TRBV27|NA|TRBJ1-2|TRBD1
CASSEGQAGYGYTF
TGTGCCAGCAGTGAGGGACAGGCTGGCTATGGCTACACCTTC
>TRBV5-1|NA|TRBJ2-6|NA
CASSFSRSGANVLTF
TGCGCCAGCAGCTTCAGTCGCTCTGGGGCCAACGTCCTGACTTTC
>TRBV5-4|NA|TRBJ1-1|NA
CASSSITANTEAFF
TGTGCCAGCAGTTCAATCACAGCGAACACTGAAGCTTTCTTT
>TRBV6-1|NA|TRBJ2-7|NA
CASSEQDSYEQYF
TGTGCCAGCAGTGAACAGGACTCCTACGAGCAGTACTTC
>TRBV25-1|NA|TRBJ2-5|TRBD2
CASSDPGTSGDFRETQYF
TGTGCCAGCAGTGATCCGGGGACTAGCGGGGATTTCCGGGAGACCCAGTACTTC
>TRBV28|NA|TRBJ2-1|TRBD2
CASRPGTSGSSNEQFF
TGTGCCAGCAGACCCGGGACTAGCGGGTCCTCGAATGAGCAGTTCTTC
>TRBV7-9|NA|TRBJ1-1|NA
CASSLVEGIQAFF
TGTGCCAGCAGCTTAGTGGAGGGTATCCAAGCTTTCTTT
>TRBV18|few|TRBJ1-4|TRBD1
CASSRDSNEKLFF
TGTGCCAGCTCACGGGACAGTAATGAAAAACTGTTTTTT
>TRBV7-2|NA|TRBJ1-5|TRBD1
CASSRGGQPQHF
TGTGCCAGCAGCAGAGGGGGCCAACCCCAGCATTTT
>TRBV25-1|NA|TRBJ1-4|NA
CASSAPDGQINEKLFF
TGTGCCAGCAGTGCCCCCGATGGACAGATTAATGAAAAACTGTTTTTT
>TRBV11-2|NA|TRBJ1-4|NA
CASSLYSEKLFF
TGTGCCAGCAGCTTATACAGTGAAAAACTGTTTTTT
>TRBV27|NA|TRBJ1-1|TRBD1
CASSPREGGLGAFF
TGTGCCAGCAGTCCACGTGAAGGGGGCCTCGGAGCTTTCTTT
>TRBV18|NA|TRBJ2-1|TRBD1
CASSRDRSSYNEQFF
TGTGCCAGCTCACGGGACAGGAGCTCCTACAATGAGCAGTTCTTC
>TRBV6-5|NA|TRBJ1-4|NA
CASSYSTARPEKLFF
TGTGCCAGCAGTTACTCGACGGCAAGGCCTGAAAAACTGTTTTTT
>TRBV24-1|NA|TRBJ2-4|TRBD1
CATSPGQGRKYF
TGTGCCACCAGTCCGGGACAGGGGAGAAAGTACTTC
>TRBV7-8|NA|TRBJ1-5|NA
CASSQEEVIRPNQPQHF
TGTGCCAGCAGCCAAGAAGAGGTAATAAGGCCGAATCAGCCCCAGCATTTT
>TRBV2|NA|TRBJ1-5|NA
CASKGGTSNQPQHF
TGTGCCAGCAAGGGGGGTACTAGCAATCAGCCCCAGCATTTT
>TRBV27|NA|TRBJ1-4|TRBD1
CASSPQGAHEKLFF
TGTGCCAGCAGTCCCCAGGGGGCGCATGAAAAACTGTTTTTT
>TRBV6-6|NA|TRBJ1-6|NA
CASSYPGLGMTPLHF
TGTGCCAGCAGTTACCCAGGGCTGGGAATGACACCCCTCCACTTT
>TRBV5-4|NA|TRBJ1-4|TRBD1
CASSPGQGTNEKLFF
TGTGCCAGCAGCCCCGGACAGGGGACTAATGAAAAACTGTTTTTT
>TRBV3-1/TRBV3-2|few|TRBJ1-5|NA
CASSQFRDQPQHF
TGTGCCAGCAGCCAGTTTAGGGATCAGCCCCAGCATTTT
>TRBV5-1|NA|TRBJ2-5|NA
CASSLAHGETQYF
TGCGCCAGCAGCTTGGCCCATGGGGAGACCCAGTACTTC
>TRBV19|NA|TRBJ1-5|TRBD1
CASQRQGLLNQPQHF
TGTGCCAGCCAGCGACAGGGGTTACTCAATCAGCCCCAGCATTTT
>TRBV6-5|NA|TRBJ1-5|NA
CASRGSVEQPQHF
TGTGCCAGCAGAGGCTCGGTTGAACAGCCCCAGCATTTT
>TRBV2|NA|TRBJ1-3|NA
CASSEGPGNTIYF
TGTGCCAGCAGTGAGGGCCCTGGAAACACCATATATTTT
>TRBV7-9|NA|TRBJ1-1|NA
CASSLAGARGEAFF
TGTGCCAGCAGCCTTGCAGGGGCTCGTGGTGAAGCTTTCTTT
>TRBV13|NA|TRBJ2-3|NA
CASSLRRDATQYF
TGTGCCAGCAGCTTAAGGAGGGATGCTACGCAGTATTTT
>TRBV2|NA|TRBJ1-4|NA
CASSEMLPNEKLFF
TGTGCCAGCAGTGAGATGCTGCCGAATGAAAAACTGTTTTTT
>TRBV6-5|NA|TRBJ2-1|NA
CASSYQMGGDEQFF
TGTGCCAGCAGTTACCAAATGGGTGGGGATGAGCAGTTCTTC
>TRBV29-1|NA|TRBJ2-2|NA
CSVESTWGNTGELFF
TGCAGCGTTGAATCGACCTGGGGAAACACCGGGGAGCTGTTTTTT
>TRBV6-5|NA|TRBJ2-1|TRBD1
CASRRPGQFYNEQFF
TGTGCCAGCAGAAGACCGGGACAGTTCTACAATGAGCAGTTCTTC
>TRBV6-2/TRBV6-3|NA|TRBJ1-5|NA
CASSFPGGGYSNQPQHF
TGTGCCAGCAGTTTCCCCGGGGGAGGGTATAGCAATCAGCCCCAGCATTTT
>TRBV5-1|NA|TRBJ2-5|NA
CASSLDMSWETQYF
TGCGCCAGCAGCTTGGATATGAGTTGGGAGACCCAGTACTTC
>TRBV19|NA|TRBJ1-4|NA
CASSNPTGGGTNEKLFF
TGTGCCAGTAGTAACCCCACAGGAGGGGGTACTAATGAAAAACTGTTTTTT
>TRBV3-1/TRBV3-2|NA|TRBJ2-1|TRBD2
CASSKTGTRSYNEQFF
TGTGCCAGCAGCAAGACCGGGACTAGGAGCTACAATGAGCAGTTCTTC
>TRBV5-6|NA|TRBJ1-5|TRBD1
CASSLGQGALNQPQHF
TGTGCCAGCAGCTTGGGCCAGGGGGCCCTCAATCAGCCCCAGCATTTT
>TRBV6-7|NA|TRBJ1-4|TRBD1
CASSYSGQAGEKLFF
TGTGCCAGCAGTTACTCGGGACAGGCAGGGGAAAAACTGTTTTTT
>TRBV19|NA|TRBJ1-2|TRBD1
CASSLGQGLYGYTF
TGTGCCAGTAGTCTTGGACAGGGGCTCTATGGCTACACCTTC
>TRBV10-3|once|TRBJ1-1|TRBD1
CAIRDRVKAEAFF
TGTGCCATCAGGGACAGGGTGAAGGCTGAAGCTTTCTTT
>TRBV19|NA|TRBJ2-1|TRBD2
CASSPSSRSGGSNEQFF
TGTGCCAGTAGTCCCTCCTCGAGGTCGGGGGGTTCAAATGAGCAGTTCTTC
>TRBV4-2|few|TRBJ2-2|TRBD1
CASSQRGTRTGSTGELFF
TGTGCCAGCAGCCAACGAGGAACACGGACAGGGTCCACCGGGGAGCTGTTTTTT
>TRBV5-1|NA|TRBJ1-1|NA
CASSLFRNTEAFF
TGCGCCAGCAGCTTGTTTCGGAACACTGAAGCTTTCTTT